This T cell receptor beta chain was documented in a study of T cell responses to AZD1222 COVID-19 vaccine. Study context: Pooled samples include second doses given at about 4 or 12 weeks.

Measured with immunoSEQ multiplex PCR; TCRdb has only the in-frame clones, and not every one. The sample consists of some 140,000 clones, 90% of them appearing once. The CDR3 sequence is 15 residues long. The V end lost 2 bases, the J end lost 1 base, and 8 bases lay between the germline ends. Germline CDR1 reads SGHVS; CDR2 reads FNYEAQ. This chain joins TRBV7-6 and TRBJ2-2; D unresolved. This clonotype originated in an adult in good health. Sequences were derived from peripheral blood, sampled on day 0 of AZD1222 vaccination. The CDR3 loop reads CASSLTVENTGELFF. Here the CDR3 DNA reads TGTGCCAGCAGCTTAACAGTGGAGAACACCGGGGAGCTGTTTTTT.